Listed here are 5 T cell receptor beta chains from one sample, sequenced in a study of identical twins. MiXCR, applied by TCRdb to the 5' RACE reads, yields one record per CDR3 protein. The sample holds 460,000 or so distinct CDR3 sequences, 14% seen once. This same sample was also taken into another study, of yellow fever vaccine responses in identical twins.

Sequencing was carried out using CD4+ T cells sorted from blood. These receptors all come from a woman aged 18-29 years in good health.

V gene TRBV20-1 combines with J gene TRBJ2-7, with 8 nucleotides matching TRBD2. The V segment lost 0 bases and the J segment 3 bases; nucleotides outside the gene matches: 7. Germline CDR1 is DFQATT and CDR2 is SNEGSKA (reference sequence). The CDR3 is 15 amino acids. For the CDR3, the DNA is TGCAGTGCTAGAGATATGTTAGCGGGGTACTACGAGCAGTACTTC. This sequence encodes CSARDMLAGYYEQYF.

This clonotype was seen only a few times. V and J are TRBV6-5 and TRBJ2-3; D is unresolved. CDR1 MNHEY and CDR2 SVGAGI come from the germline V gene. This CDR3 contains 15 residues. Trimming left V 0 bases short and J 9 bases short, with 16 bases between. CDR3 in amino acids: CASSYSMGSLPTQYF. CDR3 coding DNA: TGTGCCAGCAGTTACTCGATGGGCTCGCTGCCGACGCAGTATTTT.

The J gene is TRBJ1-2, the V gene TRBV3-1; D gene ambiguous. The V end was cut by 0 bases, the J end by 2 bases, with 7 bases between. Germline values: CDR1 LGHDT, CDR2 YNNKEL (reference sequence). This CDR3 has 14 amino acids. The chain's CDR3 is CASSQETVNYGYTF. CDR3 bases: TGTGCCAGCAGCCAAGAGACGGTCAACTATGGCTACACCTTC. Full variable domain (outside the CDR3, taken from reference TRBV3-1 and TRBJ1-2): DTAVSQTPKYLVTQMGNDKSIKCEQNLGHDTMYWYKQDSKKFLKIMFSYNNKELIINETVPNRFSPKSPDKAHLNLHINSLELGDSAVYFCASSQETVNYGYTFGSGTRLTVV.

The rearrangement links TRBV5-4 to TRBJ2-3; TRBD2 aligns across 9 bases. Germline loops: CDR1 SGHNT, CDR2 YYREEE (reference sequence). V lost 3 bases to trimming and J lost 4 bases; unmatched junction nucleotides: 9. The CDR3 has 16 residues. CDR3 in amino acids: CASSSPSGKGADTQYF. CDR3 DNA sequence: TGTGCCAGCAGCTCACCTAGCGGGAAAGGGGCAGATACGCAGTATTTT.

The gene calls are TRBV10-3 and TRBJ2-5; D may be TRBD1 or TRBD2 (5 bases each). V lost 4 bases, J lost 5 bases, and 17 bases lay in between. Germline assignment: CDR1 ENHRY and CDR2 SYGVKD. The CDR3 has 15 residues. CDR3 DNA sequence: TGTGCCATCAGTGGTTTGACGGGGCCAGGGGAGACCCAGTACTTC. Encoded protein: CAISGLTGPGETQYF.